The present TCR beta chain was sequenced within a study of T cells after posttransplantation cyclophosphamide. V gave up 6 bases and J gave up 2 bases; unmatched junction bases: 9. There are 15 residues in the CDR3. Germline loops: CDR1 WNHNN, CDR2 SYGVQD (reference sequence). The repertoire was sequenced with immunoSEQ multiplex PCR; TCRdb's copy has only in-frame clones and lacks some. In the table there are approximately 15,000 clones, 70% to 90% of which are singletons. Sampled 1 year posttransplant, controls received myeloablative marrow transplants, methotrexate and a calcineurin inhibitor. General study results and limits: Later post-transplant blood repertoires were often dominated by donor CD8+ memory clones. Blood and skin or GI T cell repertoires showed limited TRB overlap. TRB clonality was highly associated with recipient CMV seropositivity and reactivation.

As concerns this clone: The antigen remains unidentified.

The chain recombines TRBV10-1 with TRBJ1-2; 7 positions agree with TRBD1. The sequences come from PBMCs, collected 441 days after allogeneic stem cell transplant with calcineurin inhibitor and methotrexate. The sequence was collected from a young adult male patient who received an allogeneic stem cell transplant from an unrelated donor, was CMV-positive, and had acute and chronic GVHD. Some T cells may possibly be graft donor cells. CDR3 protein: CASSSHPTGNYGYTF. The CDR3 nucleotides read TGCGCCAGCAGCAGCCATCCGACAGGGAACTATGGCTACACCTTC.